This TCR beta chain derives from a study of vaccination effects on CD4 cells after COVID-19. Study summary: The second dose preceded post-vaccine samples by a median of 72 days.

Broader study findings: Convalescent patients numbered few in the study; early post-infection timepoints were missing entirely.

The assay was immunoSEQ multiplex PCR, and TCRdb's table has in-frame clones only and misses some. The data contain about 30,000 clones, roughly 71% of them singletons. Of note for this clone: Its antigen is not known.

Germline assignment: CDR1 MNHEY and CDR2 SVGAGI. The CDR3 runs 14 residues. Trimming pared 6 bases from V and 4 bases from J, leaving 13 bases between. Antigen-specific CD4+ T cells were first expanded with viral peptide pools by the ViraFEST assay and only then sequenced. A 10-day culture period preceded the isolation of CD4+ T cells. As their vaccination, participants received two doses of either BNT162b2 or mRNA-1273. This TCR came from a human donor who received a COVID-19 vaccine. Source: CD4+ T cells from PBMCs cultured with HCoV-OC43 spike peptides, taken after COVID-19 vaccination. Indicated subset: HCoV-OC43 spike overlapping peptide pool stimulation. The gene calls are TRBV6-5 and TRBJ2-1; a possible D gene is TRBD1 (6 bases). CDR3 bases: TGTGCCAGCAGGCCCGGGACAAAATACAATGAGCAGTTCTTC. Its protein is CASRPGTKYNEQFF.